The T cell receptor beta chain described here comes from a study of T cell changes during pregnancy in multiple sclerosis. Trimming took 7 bases from V and 6 from J; bases not matched to a gene: 14. Germline lookup yields CDR1 SGHRS and CDR2 YFSETQ. The length of the CDR3 is 15 residues. Measured with immunoSEQ multiplex PCR; TCRdb has only the in-frame clones, and not every one. The sample lists about 87,000 clones; 80% to 95% were seen once. The clonotype comes from a female donor in good health, enrolled as a control in a pregnancy study. The input for sequencing was peripheral blood, taken in the third trimester of pregnancy. The rearrangement joins TRBV5-1 to TRBJ2-3, with 7 bases matching TRBD2. The CDR3 nucleotides are TGCGCCAGCTACCTTCGTGAGCGGGATAGCGATACGCAGTATTTT. This codes for CASYLRERDSDTQYF.